The clone carrying this TCR beta chain was picked up many times. The antigen is undetermined. The entry originates in a study of molecular identifiers for immune sequencing clone quantification. Turning to the study itself: RNA, taken in replicates from about 20,000 or 100,000 naive CD8 cells, was split five ways, with four sequenced. Notes on the study in general: Sizes of clones that are highly expanded could be underestimated (if identical TCR molecules share a barcode).

V lost 6 bases, J lost 2 bases, and 2 bases stayed unmatched. Germline assignment: CDR1 SQVTM and CDR2 ANQGSEA. The CDR3 spans 12 residues. TCRdb re-analysed the PCR reads in MiXCR, keeping a single row per CDR3 protein. Of 460,000 or so distinct CDR3 sequences in the sample, about a fifth are singletons; the top ten hold 0.7% to 0.95%. The naive CD8 libraries originated from between 20,000 and 1,000,000 sorted cells and drew on 10%, 30% or 50% RNA. Sequenced material: naive CD8+ T cells from blood, with Jurkat cell RNA spiked in. Regarding subset: FACS-sorted CD8+CD4-CCR7+CD45RA+ naive T cells. The gene calls are TRBV29-1 and TRBJ2-5, with 8 bases lining up with TRBD1. The sequence was collected from a human donor in good health. Some libraries in this study had Jurkat cell RNA spiked in. CDR3 sequence (DNA): TGCAGCGTACACAGGGGGCAAGAGACCCAGTACTTC. Its translation is CSVHRGQETQYF.